The TCR beta chain under discussion was sequenced for a study of cytomegalovirus exposure and HLA in healthy donors. The primer mix had 60 Vbeta and 13 Jbeta primers. Clones were read by immunoSEQ multiplex PCR, and TCRdb kept only the in-frame ones, dropping some. The sample holds 150,000 to 200,000 clones, approximately 79% seen once. General study points: In a later analysis, productive TCRs from donors in an Asian-associated ancestry cluster reportedly carried fewer N-insertions than the cohort mean. Sequencing depth roughly uniform across donors was assumed in presence/absence analyses.

Details on this clone: Antigen: not known.

Regarding donors, all were healthy bone marrow donors. Trimming left V 0 bases short and J 2 bases short, with 9 bases between. The CDR3 length is 14 residues. In germline, CDR1 is SGHDT, CDR2 YYEEEE. The gene calls are TRBV5-6 and TRBJ2-7; D uncertain. This receptor was taken from a man aged 40-55 years in good health and CMV-seropositive. Sequenced material: PBMCs. This CDR3 reads CASSLGRSTYEQYF. For the CDR3, the DNA is TGTGCCAGCAGCTTGGGCAGGTCCACCTACGAGCAGTACTTC. The full variable domain, rest sourced from reference TRBV5-6 and TRBJ2-7, is DAGVTQSPTHLIKTRGQQVTLRCSPKSGHDTVSWYQQALGQGPQFIFQYYEEEERQRGNFPDRFSGHQFPNYSSELNVNALLLGDSALYLCASSLGRSTYEQYFGPGTRLTVT.